A single sample gave rise to the 30 T cell receptor beta chains below, sequenced in a study of regulatory T cells in long-lasting Graves disease. Time point reported: newly diagnosed GD, antithyroid drugs for less than 3 months. From PBMCs, RNA was extracted and then used to make the TCR library. Arm-PCR of CDR3 regions and iRepertoire HTBI primers were the basis on which TCR beta libraries were built. Each CDR3 protein gets one entry after TCRdb re-called the multiplex PCR reads with MiXCR. The data contain hundreds of thousands of distinct CDR3 sequences, 15% to 20% of them singletons. A further study also used this sample, focusing on T cells in Graves' hyperthyroidism and ophthalmopathy.

The sequences come from peripheral blood mononuclear cells (PBMCs), collected at new diagnosis, from a patient treated with antithyroid drugs. These receptors originate from a young woman with Graves disease.

The chain employs TRBV5-1 and TRBJ2-1; D is uncertain. The J call may be incorrect, as the DNA end agrees better with TRBJ2-5. The CDR3 has 13 residues. The V gene's germline CDR1 is SGHRS and CDR2 YFSETQ. This CDR3 is CASSLTNTGTQYF. In nucleotides, the CDR3 is TGCGCCAGCAGCTTAACAAACACGGGGACCCAGTACTTC.

This clonotype was found once. Given a much more abundant clone one base away, this may be a read error. V and J are TRBV29-1 and TRBJ1-1; D might be TRBD1 (6 bases). V dropped 7 bases and J dropped 12 bases, with 18 bases sitting between them. The CDR3 covers 11 residues. The germline gives CDR1 SQVTM, CDR2 ANQGSEA. The CDR3 sequence is CSATRQAETFF. In nucleotides, the CDR3 is TGCAGCGCCACCCGACAGGCTGAGACTTTCTTT.

This clonotype was counted between two and nine times. This rearrangement joins TRBV18 to TRBJ2-7, with 8 bases matching TRBD1. Germline CDR1 is KGHSH and CDR2 is LQKENI. This CDR3 contains 15 residues. Trimming cost V 2 bases and J 5 bases; bases outside gene matches: 8. In nucleotides, the CDR3 is TGTGCCAGCTCACCAGAGGACAGGGTAATCGACGAGCAGTACTTC. Encoded protein: CASSPEDRVIDEQYF.

This clonotype was detected many times. The rearrangement uses TRBV12-3 or TRBV12-4 and TRBJ1-1; TRBD1 matches 10 bases. V lost 6 bases and J lost 3; bases outside the gene matches: 4. This CDR3 comprises 14 residues. The chain's CDR3 is CASSLGTGDTEAFF. The CDR3 region has the DNA TGTGCCAGCAGCTTGGGGACAGGGGACACTGAAGCTTTCTTT.

This rearrangement joins TRBV6-2 or TRBV6-3 to TRBJ2-3; D is unclear. Trimming cost V 0 bases and J 6 bases, with 7 bases left between them. The V gene's germline CDR1 is MNHEY and CDR2 SVGEGT. This CDR3 is built from 13 residues. The CDR3 nucleotides read TGTGCCAGCAGTTACTCCCCTGTGGATACGCAGTATTTT. It yields the protein CASSYSPVDTQYF.

This clonotype was seen a few times. The gene calls are TRBV6-5 and TRBJ1-1; D remains unclear. The CDR3 has 15 amino acids. The germline CDR1 and CDR2 sequences are MNHEY and SVGAGI. Trimming removed 0 bases from V and 3 bases from J, with 11 bases in between. CDR3 nucleotide sequence: TGTGCCAGCAGTTACTCGTTCGCGGCAGACACTGAAGCTTTCTTT. Protein: CASSYSFAADTEAFF.

Turning to this clonotype: This likely comes from a read error, as the CDR3 has no conserved phenylalanine or tryptophan at its end. The chain links TRBV28 to TRBJ1-1, with D tentatively TRBD1 (5 bases). Trimming took off 2 bases at V and 3 bases at J, with 10 bases between the two ends. This CDR3 comprises 14 residues. Germline loops: CDR1 MDHEN, CDR2 SYDVKM. The CDR3 sequence: CASSLDSLYTEAFL. CDR3 in DNA: TGTGCCAGCAGTTTAGACAGTCTTTACACTGAAGCTTTCCTT.

The sample holds many counts of this clonotype. The chain recombines TRBV20-1 with TRBJ2-5, with 9 nucleotides matching TRBD1. This CDR3 has 14 amino acids. V was clipped by 5 bases and J by 5 bases; unmatched bases: 9. The germline gives CDR1 DFQATT, CDR2 SNEGSKA (reference sequence). The CDR3 sequence: CSARPGQGLETQYF. The CDR3 DNA follows: TGCAGTGCTCGCCCGGGACAGGGATTGGAGACCCAGTACTTC.

This clonotype was observed a few times. The J gene is TRBJ2-7, the V gene TRBV5-1; D call uncertain. Germline V gene data show CDR1 as SGHRS and CDR2 as YFSETQ. Trimming removed 4 bases from V and 1 base from J, with 18 bases in between. This CDR3 contains 16 residues. The CDR3 coding sequence is TGCGCCAGCAGCACCGCCCAAACCTCCGAATCCTACGAGCAGTACTTC. This gives the protein CASSTAQTSESYEQYF.

This clonotype was seen repeatedly, ten times or more. CDR3 nucleotides: TGTGCCAGCAGCCGACAGGGGGCGGACACTGAAGCTTTCTTT. Protein sequence: CASSRQGADTEAFF. The genes are TRBV7-2 and TRBJ1-1, with 10 bases identical to TRBD1. CDR3 length equals 14 residues. Germline V lookup: CDR1 SGHTA, CDR2 FQGNSA. The V gene end was trimmed by 5 bases and the J gene end by 3 bases; junction bases not matched to a gene: 3.

This clonotype was seen only a few times. This sequence joins TRBV28 and TRBJ2-7, with D possibly being TRBD2 (5 bases). The germline V gene has CDR1 MDHEN and CDR2 SYDVKM. Trimming shortened V by 7 bases and J by 2 bases, and 9 bases separated the two germline ends. The CDR3 is 12 amino acids. The CDR3 bases are TGTGCCAGCAATGGAGGACCCTACGAGCAGTACTTC. It encodes CASNGGPYEQYF.

This clonotype came up a few times. V and J are TRBV3-1 and TRBJ1-2, with a possible D match to TRBD1 (6 bases). The germline CDR1 and CDR2 sequences are LGHDT and YNNKEL (reference sequence). CDR3 length: 15 residues. Between the trimmed V and J ends, which lost 1 base and 5 bases, there was a span of 14 bases. As DNA, the CDR3 is TGTGCCAGCAGCCAAGGTGGGGGGCGGCCTTATGGCTACACCTTC. Its protein is CASSQGGGRPYGYTF.

This clonotype has ten or more counts. The V gene is TRBV28, the J gene TRBJ2-7; perhaps D is TRBD1 or TRBD2 (6 bases each). The CDR3 runs to 15 residues. V was cut by 5 bases and J by 2 bases, with 16 bases left in between. Germline loops: CDR1 MDHEN, CDR2 SYDVKM. Here the CDR3 DNA reads TGTGCCAGCAGTCCCGGGGGCCTCACCACCTACGAGCAGTACTTC. It codes for CASSPGGLTTYEQYF.

In this sample, this clonotype turned up many times. V gene TRBV29-1 combines with J gene TRBJ2-1, with TRBD2 matching over 9 bases. The CDR3 length is 14 residues. Germline values: CDR1 SQVTM, CDR2 ANQGSEA. V shed 4 bases, J shed 6 bases, and the junction held 7 bases outside the gene matches. The CDR3 spells CSVVRSGRLNEQFF. The CDR3 nucleotides are TGCAGCGTTGTAAGAAGCGGGAGGCTCAATGAGCAGTTCTTC.

As to this clonotype: One end of the junction is discordant with germline, which a read error may explain. The rearrangement uses TRBV10-3 and TRBJ1-2; 7 bases align to TRBD1. The CDR3 has 12 residues. Germline V gene data show CDR1 as ENHRY and CDR2 as SYGVKD. CDR3 region: CATGPGDRTRSF. The CDR3 DNA is TGTGCCACAGGACCAGGGGACAGAACTCGCTCCTTC.

This clonotype has at least ten counts. The chain carries TRBV2 and TRBJ2-5, with no clear D. The germline gives CDR1 SNHLY, CDR2 FYNNEI. V lost 7 bases and J 2 bases, leaving 8 bases between the germline ends. CDR3 length: 12 amino acids. CDR3 DNA: TGTGCCAGCAACAGATTGCAAGAGACCCAGTACTTC. Protein sequence: CASNRLQETQYF.

This clonotype occurred a few times. V gene TRBV27 combines with J gene TRBJ2-6; tentative D call: TRBD2 (5 bases). The V and J ends lost 0 bases and 4 bases respectively, with 10 bases between them. The CDR3 has 16 residues. From germline, CDR1 is MNHEY and CDR2 SMNVEV (reference sequence). This CDR3 is CASSLSRAIGANVLTF. CDR3 nucleotides: TGTGCCAGCAGTTTATCGAGGGCGATAGGGGCCAACGTCCTGACTTTC.

This clonotype has ten or more counts. The chain has TRBV7-3 and TRBJ2-2; no reliable D call. Germline CDR1 and CDR2: SGHTA and FQGTGA. V was clipped by 5 bases and J by 0 bases, with 7 bases between them. The CDR3 is 14 amino acids. The CDR3 coding sequence is TGTGCCAGCAGCGTCCTTGCGAACACCGGGGAGCTGTTTTTT. Its protein product is CASSVLANTGELFF. Complete variable domain (other parts from reference TRBV7-3 and TRBJ2-2): GAGVSQTPSNKVTEKGKYVELRCDPISGHTALYWYRQSLGQGPEFLIYFQGTGAADDSGLPNDRFFAVRPEGSVSTLKIQRTERGDSAVYLCASSVLANTGELFFGEGSRLTVL.

This clonotype was picked up a small number of times. This chain joins TRBV18 and TRBJ1-5; no definite D call. Germline loops: CDR1 KGHSH, CDR2 LQKENI. The CDR3 is 16 amino acids. The ends were cut back, 3 bases at V and 3 bases at J, with 15 bases in the middle. This CDR3 reads CASSPLPSGSNQPQHF. CDR3 in DNA: TGTGCCAGCTCACCGCTACCCAGCGGTTCCAATCAGCCCCAGCATTTT. Full variable domain (missing parts from reference TRBV18 and TRBJ1-5): NAGVMQNPRHLVRRRGQEARLRCSPMKGHSHVYWYRQLPEEGLKFMVYLQKENIIDESGMPKERFSAEFPKEGPSILRIQQVVRGDSAAYFCASSPLPSGSNQPQHFGDGTRLSIL.

This clonotype was detected many times. This chain joins TRBV2 and TRBJ1-2; D call uncertain. Trimming removed 0 bases from V and 8 bases from J, with 10 bases in between. The CDR3 contains 13 residues. Germline V CDR1 and CDR2: SNHLY, FYNNEI. CDR3 nucleotides: TGTGCCAGCAGTGAAGCGCTCCGGGAGGGCTACACCTTC. Translation gives CASSEALREGYTF.

At least ten counts were recorded for this clonotype. V and J are TRBV28 and TRBJ1-6; D is unclear. Germline V gene lookup returns CDR1 MDHEN and CDR2 SYDVKM. Trimming shortened V by 2 bases and J by 5 bases, and 4 bases separated the two germline ends. The CDR3 has 13 amino acids. The CDR3: CASSLLDNSPLHF. The DNA for the CDR3 is TGTGCCAGCAGTTTACTCGATAATTCACCCCTCCACTTT.

Many counts were recorded for this clonotype. The V call is TRBV28, the J call TRBJ2-1, with D tentatively TRBD2 (5 bases). Trimming removed 3 bases at V and 5 bases at J, with 20 bases between. CDR1 and CDR2 from the germline V gene are MDHEN and SYDVKM. The length of the CDR3 is 17 residues. The CDR3 DNA reads as TGTGCCAGCAGTTTCTTTTTAAGACGGGAACAAGACAATGAGCAGTTCTTC. Amino acids: CASSFFLRREQDNEQFF. Filled out from reference TRBV28 and TRBJ2-1, the complete variable domain reads DVKVTQSSRYLVKRTGEKVFLECVQDMDHENMFWYRQDPGLGLRLIYFSYDVKMKEKGDIPEGYSVSREKKERFSLILESASTNQTSMYLCASSFFLRREQDNEQFFGPGTRLTVL.

V and J are TRBV14 and TRBJ2-5; D is unclear. Germline values: CDR1 SGHDN, CDR2 FVKESK. CDR3 length: 12 residues. V was shortened by 3 bases and J by 4 bases, with 6 bases between the two germline ends. The CDR3 here is CASSQLGETQYF. The CDR3 DNA reads as TGTGCCAGCAGCCAGTTAGGAGAGACCCAGTACTTC.

This clonotype came up many times. This chain links TRBV10-3 with TRBJ1-1; possibly TRBD1 for D (5 bases). CDR1 is ENHRY and CDR2 is SYGVKD in the germline V gene. V lost 3 bases to trimming and J lost 5 bases, with 13 bases between them. CDR3 size: 14 residues. The CDR3 loop reads CAISDQEGVTEAFF. Written as DNA, the CDR3 is TGTGCCATCAGTGATCAAGAAGGGGTAACTGAAGCTTTCTTT.

This clonotype was seen repeatedly, ten times or more. The chain joins TRBV25-1 to TRBJ2-2, with a weak D call TRBD1 (6 bases). The CDR3 extends over 15 amino acids. From germline, CDR1 is MGHDK and CDR2 SYGVNS. V shed 2 bases and J shed 3 bases, with 10 bases lying between them. The CDR3 spells CASSEGGVHTGELFF. CDR3 coding DNA: TGTGCCAGCAGTGAAGGGGGCGTACACACCGGGGAGCTGTTTTTT.

J is TRBJ2-7 and V is TRBV7-2, with TRBD2 matching over 9 bases. V was clipped by 4 bases and J by 1 base; unmatched bases: 11. CDR3 length: 17 amino acids. CDR1 and CDR2 from the germline V gene are SGHTA and FQGNSA. The CDR3 DNA reads as TGTGCCAGCAGCTCTTCCCCGGGACTAGCATCTTCCTACGAGCAGTACTTC. Encoded protein: CASSSSPGLASSYEQYF.

This clonotype was seen repeatedly, ten times or more. This chain links TRBV7-2 with TRBJ2-1; TRBD2 aligns across 11 bases. J was trimmed by 6 bases and V by 1 base; bases with no gene match: 5. The germline V gene has CDR1 SGHTA and CDR2 FQGNSA. The CDR3 sequence is 16 residues long. CDR3 in DNA: TGTGCCAGCAGCTTAGGAACTAGCGGGAGATTCAATGAGCAGTTCTTC. It codes for CASSLGTSGRFNEQFF.

This clonotype was seen a few times. This rearrangement joins TRBV20-1 to TRBJ2-1, with 9 bases that match TRBD2. CDR1 is DFQATT and CDR2 is SNEGSKA in the germline V gene (reference sequence). The CDR3 loop spans 12 amino acids. CDR3 amino acids: CSPAEGGRALFF. CDR3 DNA: TGCAGCCCCGCTGAGGGCGGGAGGGCCCTGTTCTTC.

Comment on this clonotype: The junction does not match germline at one end; this may be a read error. The chain recombines TRBV20-1 with TRBJ2-7; perhaps TRBD2 as D (5 bases). CDR1 and CDR2 from the germline V gene are DFQATT and SNEGSKA (reference sequence). The CDR3 has 13 amino acids. CDR3 sequence: CGARVLGVGEQYF. CDR3 coding DNA: TGCGGTGCTAGAGTCCTCGGGGTGGGCGAGCAGTACTTC.

This clonotype was detected many times. The chain employs TRBV12-3 or TRBV12-4 and TRBJ1-1; no firm D call. V gave up 8 bases and J gave up 1 base, with 11 bases separating them. CDR3 length: 13 residues. The CDR3 reads CASRWAENTEAFF. DNA for the CDR3: TGTGCCAGCCGCTGGGCGGAGAACACTGAAGCTTTCTTT.